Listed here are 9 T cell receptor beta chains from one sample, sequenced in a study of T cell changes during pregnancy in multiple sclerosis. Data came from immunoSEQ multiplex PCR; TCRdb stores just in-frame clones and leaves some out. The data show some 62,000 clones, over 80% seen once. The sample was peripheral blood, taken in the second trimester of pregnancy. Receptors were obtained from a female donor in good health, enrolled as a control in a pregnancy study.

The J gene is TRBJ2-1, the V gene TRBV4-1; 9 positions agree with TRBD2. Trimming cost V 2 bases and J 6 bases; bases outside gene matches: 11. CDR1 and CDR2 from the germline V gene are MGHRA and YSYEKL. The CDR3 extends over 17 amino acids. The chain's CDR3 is CASSQFLAGAGSNEQFF. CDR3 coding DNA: TGCGCCAGCAGCCAATTTTTAGCGGGAGCGGGGAGCAATGAGCAGTTCTTC.

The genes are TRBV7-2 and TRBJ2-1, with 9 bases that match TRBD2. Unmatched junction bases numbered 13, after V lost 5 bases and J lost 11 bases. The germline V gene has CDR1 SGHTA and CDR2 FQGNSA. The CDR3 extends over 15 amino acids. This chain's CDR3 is CASSALAGVVMKQFF. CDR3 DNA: TGTGCCAGCAGCGCTTTAGCGGGAGTTGTAATGAAGCAGTTCTTC.

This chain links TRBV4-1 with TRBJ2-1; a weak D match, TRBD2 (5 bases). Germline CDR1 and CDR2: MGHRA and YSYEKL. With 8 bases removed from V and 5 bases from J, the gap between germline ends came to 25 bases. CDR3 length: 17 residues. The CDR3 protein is CASGRDPGLTTDNEQFF. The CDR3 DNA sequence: TGCGCCAGCGGGCGTGACCCTGGACTCACTACGGACAATGAGCAGTTCTTC.

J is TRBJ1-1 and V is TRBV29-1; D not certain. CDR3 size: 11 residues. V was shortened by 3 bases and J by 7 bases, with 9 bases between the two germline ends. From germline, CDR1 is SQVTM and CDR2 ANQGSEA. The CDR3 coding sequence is TGCAGCGTTGAGAACAGAAATGAAGCTTTCTTT. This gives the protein CSVENRNEAFF. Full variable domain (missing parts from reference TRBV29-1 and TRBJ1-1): SAVISQKPSRDICQRGTSLTIQCQVDSQVTMMFWYRQQPGQSLTLIATANQGSEATYESGFVIDKFPISRPNLTFSTLTVSNMSPEDSSIYLCSVENRNEAFFGQGTRLTVV.

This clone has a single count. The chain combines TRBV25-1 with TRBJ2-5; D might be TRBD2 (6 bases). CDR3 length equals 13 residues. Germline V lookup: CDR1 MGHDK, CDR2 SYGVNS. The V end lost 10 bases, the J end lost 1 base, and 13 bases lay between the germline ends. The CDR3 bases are TGTGCCACGGGTAGCGGACCCCAAGAGACCCAGTACTTC. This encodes CATGSGPQETQYF.

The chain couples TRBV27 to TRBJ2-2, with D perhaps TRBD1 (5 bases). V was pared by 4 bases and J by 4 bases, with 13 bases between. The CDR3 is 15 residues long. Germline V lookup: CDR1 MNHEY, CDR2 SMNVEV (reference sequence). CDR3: CASSSQGPFTGELFF. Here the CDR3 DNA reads TGTGCCAGCAGTTCCCAGGGTCCCTTCACCGGGGAGCTGTTTTTT.

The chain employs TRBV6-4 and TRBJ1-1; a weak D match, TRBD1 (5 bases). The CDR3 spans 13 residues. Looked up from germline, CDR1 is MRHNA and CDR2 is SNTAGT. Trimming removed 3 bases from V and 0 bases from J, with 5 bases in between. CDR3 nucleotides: TGTGCCAGCAGTGAAGGGGTGAACACTGAAGCTTTCTTT. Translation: CASSEGVNTEAFF.

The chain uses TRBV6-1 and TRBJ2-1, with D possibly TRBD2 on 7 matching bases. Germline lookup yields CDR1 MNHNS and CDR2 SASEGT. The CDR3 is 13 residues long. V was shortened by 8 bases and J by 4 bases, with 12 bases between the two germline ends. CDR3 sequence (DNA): TGTGCCAGCGGGGGGGCAGATTACAATGAGCAGTTCTTC. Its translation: CASGGADYNEQFF.

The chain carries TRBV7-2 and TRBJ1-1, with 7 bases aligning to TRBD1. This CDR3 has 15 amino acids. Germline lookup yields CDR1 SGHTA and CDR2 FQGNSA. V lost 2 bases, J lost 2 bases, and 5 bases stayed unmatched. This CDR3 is CASSLFRDSNTEAFF. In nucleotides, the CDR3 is TGTGCCAGCAGCTTATTCCGGGACAGTAACACTGAAGCTTTCTTT.